This is a list of T cell receptor beta chains from one sample in a study of blood T cell repertoires in COVID-19. Clones were sequenced by immunoSEQ multiplex PCR, and TCRdb holds only the in-frame ones, with some missing. This table has about 430,000 clones, nearly 90% appearing once. Specimen: PBMCs or T cells enriched from blood (not recorded which). The source of these receptors is a woman aged 18-29 years who had been exposed to COVID-19. CDR3s include the opening cysteine and the closing phenylalanine or tryptophan. Fields, in order: V gene, D gene, J gene, clone size, CDR3 protein, CDR3 DNA. D genes are given only for firm matches. Clone size is shown for a subset of rows, as once, few, many or a class of expanded clone.

>TRBV29-1|.|TRBJ1-2|.
CSVPTDYGYTF
TGCAGCGTTCCCACGGACTATGGCTACACCTTC
>TRBV27|TRBD1|TRBJ1-2|.
CASSPRTGTYNYGYTF
TGTGCCAGCAGCCCGAGGACAGGAACCTATAACTATGGCTACACCTTC
>TRBV5-6|.|TRBJ2-7|.
CASSLGAPSYEQYF
TGTGCCAGCAGCTTGGGGGCACCCTCCTACGAGCAGTACTTC
>TRBV7-8|.|TRBJ2-7|.
CASSLGGGPTYEQYF
TGTGCCAGCAGCTTAGGCGGGGGCCCAACCTACGAGCAGTACTTC
>TRBV24-1|TRBD1|TRBJ1-2|once
CATSDLRQGEYGYTF
TGTGCCACCAGTGATCTTCGACAGGGGGAATATGGCTACACCTTC
>TRBV6-1|.|TRBJ1-2|few
CASSEGGTPGYTF
TGTGCCAGCAGTGAAGGGGGGACACCTGGCTACACCTTC
>TRBV10-3|TRBD1|TRBJ1-5|.
CAISADPRDRGLQPQHF
TGTGCCATCAGTGCCGACCCCCGGGACAGGGGGCTGCAGCCCCAGCATTTT
>TRBV18|.|TRBJ2-5|.
CASSPDGGTQYF
TGTGCCAGCTCACCAGATGGCGGGACCCAGTACTTC
>TRBV15|.|TRBJ2-3|.
CATSRKTQGWPDTQYF
TGTGCCACCAGCAGAAAAACCCAGGGTTGGCCAGATACGCAGTATTTT
>TRBV7-3|.|TRBJ2-7|.
CASSPGYSYEQYF
TGTGCCAGCAGCCCGGGGTACTCCTACGAGCAGTACTTC
>TRBV19|.|TRBJ1-3|few
CASSIRTFAGNTIYF
TGTGCCAGTAGTATCCGGACATTTGCTGGAAACACCATATATTTT
>TRBV28|.|TRBJ1-5|once
CASQNSGGLGQPQHF
TGTGCCAGCCAAAATAGCGGGGGACTGGGTCAGCCCCAGCATTTT
>TRBV15|.|TRBJ2-1|.
CATSTSRLHNEQFF
TGTGCCACCAGTACGTCGCGGCTCCACAATGAGCAGTTCTTC
>TRBV7-8|TRBD2|TRBJ2-7|.
CASSLERELTEQYF
TGTGCCAGCAGCTTGGAGCGGGAGCTCACCGAGCAGTACTTC
>TRBV10-1|.|TRBJ2-7|once
CTHPGYSSYEQYF
TGCACACATCCTGGTTACAGTTCCTACGAGCAGTACTTC
>TRBV9|.|TRBJ1-1|.
CASSPEGGLNTEAFF
TGTGCCAGCAGCCCCGAAGGGGGATTGAACACTGAAGCTTTCTTT
>TRBV4-2|.|TRBJ1-5|.
CASSQDILSNQPQHF
TGTGCCAGCAGCCAAGACATACTAAGCAATCAGCCCCAGCATTTT
>TRBV27|TRBD1|TRBJ1-4|once
CASSWTGQRKKLFF
TGTGCCAGCAGTTGGACAGGGCAGAGGAAAAAACTGTTTTTT